What follows are 19 T cell receptor beta chains derived from one specimen sequenced in a study of spatial heterogeneity in lung cancer. Time point: sample taken at primary tumor resection. The authors sequenced whole RNA from tumor, nontumor lung or frozen PBMC without sorting. MiXCR, applied by TCRdb to the 5' RACE reads, yields one record per CDR3 protein. Of some 22,000 distinct CDR3 sequences detected, 4% to 5% appear once; the ten largest clones hold approximately 4.7%. The sample in question was PBMCs, obtained at surgery. The source is a male donor with early-stage non-small cell lung cancer.

In its sample, this clonotype was seen a few times. V and J are TRBV18 and TRBJ2-3, with no clear D. V gave up 2 bases and J gave up 3 bases, with 12 bases separating them. Germline V gene data show CDR1 as KGHSH and CDR2 as LQKENI. The CDR3 extends over 15 amino acids. In DNA form, the CDR3 reads TGTGCCAGCTCACCAGGAATCGCAGGAACAGATACGCAGTATTTT. This gives the protein CASSPGIAGTDTQYF.

This clonotype was recorded many times. This chain links TRBV12-3 or TRBV12-4 with TRBJ2-6; D is perhaps TRBD1 (5 bases). The germline V and J ends were trimmed by 7 bases and 1 base, with 8 bases remaining between them. The CDR3 spans 14 residues. CDR3: CASNAGSGANVLTF. CDR3 DNA: TGTGCCAGCAATGCAGGGTCTGGGGCCAACGTCCTGACTTTC.

The rearrangement uses TRBV18 and TRBJ1-6; D gene unclear. The CDR3 extends over 13 amino acids. V lost 2 bases and J 8 bases, leaving 7 bases between the germline ends. CDR1 is KGHSH, CDR2 LQKENI, per germline. The CDR3 DNA reads as TGTGCCAGCTCACCAAAGCCGGATTCACCCCTCCACTTT. As protein: CASSPKPDSPLHF.

This clonotype was observed many times. The chain recombines TRBV30 with TRBJ2-3; no definite D call. This CDR3 comprises 13 residues. The germline CDR1 and CDR2 sequences are GTSNPN and SVGIG (reference sequence). V gave up 3 bases and J gave up 0 bases, with 7 bases separating them. The CDR3 DNA follows: TGTGCCTGGAGGGCCGGGAGCACAGATACGCAGTATTTT. Translating it yields CAWRAGSTDTQYF.

A few counts support this clonotype. The chain carries TRBV6-5 and TRBJ1-2; 7 bases agree with TRBD1. The CDR3 is 14 amino acids. V lost 2 bases to trimming and J lost 6 bases; unmatched junction nucleotides: 6. Germline CDR1 and CDR2: MNHEY and SVGAGI. The CDR3 here is CASSYTPTGNGYTF. The CDR3 DNA is TGTGCCAGCAGTTACACCCCGACAGGGAATGGCTACACCTTC.

This clonotype was observed at least ten times. The chain's CDR3 is CASSQGPEQVVETQYF. The CDR3, as DNA: TGTGCCAGCAGCCAGGGACCAGAGCAAGTGGTGGAGACCCAGTACTTC. This chain connects TRBV14 to TRBJ2-5; D may correspond to TRBD1 or TRBD2 (5 bases each). The CDR3 extends over 16 amino acids. The V gene's germline CDR1 is SGHDN and CDR2 FVKESK. V lost 3 bases and J 5 bases, leaving 19 bases between the germline ends.

This clonotype was seen ten or more times. The chain links TRBV6-5 to TRBJ1-2; tentatively, D is TRBD1 (6 bases). Germline-derived CDR1 and CDR2 are MNHEY and SVGAGI. This CDR3 spans 14 amino acids. Deletions cut 2 bases from V and 2 bases from J, with 9 bases between. Here the CDR3 reads CASSYRGPNYGYTF. CDR3 DNA: TGTGCCAGCAGTTACCGGGGGCCCAACTATGGCTACACCTTC.

The gene calls are TRBV7-2 and TRBJ2-3; the match to TRBD2 covers 11 bases. The J segment lost 3 bases and the V segment lost 5 bases, leaving 7 bases of the junction unmatched. The V gene's germline CDR1 is SGHTA and CDR2 FQGNSA. The CDR3 extends over 16 amino acids. CDR3 protein: CASSKLAGEGTDTQYF. In nucleotides, the CDR3 is TGTGCCAGCAGCAAACTAGCGGGAGAAGGTACAGATACGCAGTATTTT.

The V gene is TRBV5-4, the J gene TRBJ2-1; 13 bases align to TRBD2. Losses at the gene ends were 4 bases for V and 2 bases for J; bases not matched to a gene: 12. This CDR3 spans 19 amino acids. Germline V gene data show CDR1 as SGHNT and CDR2 as YYREEE (reference sequence). DNA of the CDR3: TGTGCCAGCAGCCTAACCCTGACTAGCGGGGGGACGACCTACAATGAGCAGTTCTTC. Amino acid sequence: CASSLTLTSGGTTYNEQFF. The full variable domain, with the rest looked up from reference TRBV5-4 and TRBJ2-1, is ETGVTQSPTHLIKTRGQQVTLRCSSQSGHNTVSWYQQALGQGPQFIFQYYREEENGRGNFPPRFSGLQFPNYSSELNVNALELDDSALYLCASSLTLTSGGTTYNEQFFGPGTRLTVL.

This clonotype was observed many times. The chain employs TRBV4-2 and TRBJ2-7; TRBD1 aligns across 8 bases. This CDR3 is 13 amino acids long. Germline lookup yields CDR1 LGHNA and CDR2 YNFKEQ. J lost 6 bases, V lost 5 bases, and 6 bases had no gene match. CDR3 protein: CASSASGGAEQYF. The CDR3 DNA follows: TGTGCCAGCAGCGCCTCAGGGGGCGCCGAGCAGTACTTC.

This clonotype was seen repeatedly, ten times or more. The V and J genes are TRBV14 and TRBJ1-2; the D gene is possibly TRBD1 (6 bases). The germline gives CDR1 SGHDN, CDR2 FVKESK. The V end lost 8 bases, the J end lost 8 bases, and 21 bases lay between the germline ends. The CDR3 covers 14 residues. In nucleotides, the CDR3 is TGTGCCAGCTCACCGGGACAACCGATTTGGGGCTACACCTTC. This encodes CASSPGQPIWGYTF.

This clonotype was seen at least ten times. The chain recombines TRBV7-8 with TRBJ2-7; D gene ambiguous. This CDR3 has 14 residues. CDR1 is SGHVS and CDR2 is FQNEAQ in the germline V gene. Trimming stripped 7 bases from V and 5 bases from J, with 18 bases between. The CDR3 sequence is CASTLTQRPNEQYF. The CDR3 coding sequence is TGTGCCAGCACCCTAACGCAACGGCCCAACGAGCAGTACTTC.

This clonotype was detected many times. The V and J genes are TRBV20-1 and TRBJ2-5; weak D call: TRBD2 (5 bases). Germline values: CDR1 DFQATT, CDR2 SNEGSKA (reference sequence). There are 12 residues in the CDR3. The V end lost 0 bases, the J end lost 9 bases, and 11 bases lay between the germline ends. CDR3 amino acids: CSARDASRAQYF. The CDR3 coding sequence is TGCAGTGCTAGAGACGCTAGCCGCGCCCAGTACTTC.

This clonotype showed up many times. J is TRBJ2-7 and V is TRBV20-1; D is unclear. This CDR3 region has 14 residues. The germline CDR1 and CDR2 sequences are DFQATT and SNEGSKA (reference sequence). Trimming took off 0 bases at V and 0 bases at J, with 9 bases between the two ends. The CDR3 DNA reads as TGCAGTGCTAGAGATCCTAGGAGCTCCTACGAGCAGTACTTC. The encoded protein is CSARDPRSSYEQYF.

By share, this clonotype counts as medium-sized (0.01 to 0.1%). The gene calls are TRBV12-3 or TRBV12-4 and TRBJ2-7, with D unclear. With 6 bases removed from V and 1 base from J, the gap between germline ends came to 10 bases. The CDR3 totals 13 residues. For the CDR3, the DNA is TGTGCCAGCAGAGCCGGCAATTCCTACGAGCAGTACTTC. Translation gives CASRAGNSYEQYF.

This clonotype was counted ten times or more. The rearrangement links TRBV3-1 to TRBJ2-7; 11 bases align to TRBD2. The trim removed 1 base at V and 2 bases at J, leaving 4 bases unmatched. Germline V lookup: CDR1 LGHDT, CDR2 YNNKEL (reference sequence). The CDR3 is 16 residues long. The CDR3 region has the DNA TGTGCCAGCAGCCAAGGTATTAGCGGGAGGGCCTACGAGCAGTACTTC. Protein: CASSQGISGRAYEQYF.

This clonotype was counted many times. The chain has TRBV3-1 and TRBJ1-6; 9 bases fit TRBD1. The V segment lost 1 base and the J segment 10 bases; nucleotides outside the gene matches: 5. The CDR3 is made up of 15 amino acids. Germline V gene data show CDR1 as LGHDT and CDR2 as YNNKEL (reference sequence). The DNA for the CDR3 is TGTGCCAGCAGCCAAGGGGACAGGGCCCCCTCACCCCTCCACTTT. Translating gives CASSQGDRAPSPLHF.

This chain joins TRBV9 and TRBJ2-3, with D uncertain. This CDR3 comprises 15 residues. Germline V gives CDR1 SGDLS, CDR2 YYNGEE. Deletions cut 0 bases from V and 3 bases from J, with 11 bases between. CDR3 sequence (DNA): TGTGCCAGCAGCGTAGCTGTGCTAGATACAGATACGCAGTATTTT. Its protein is CASSVAVLDTDTQYF. The full variable domain, its missing parts supplied by reference TRBV9 and TRBJ2-3, is DSGVTQTPKHLITATGQRVTLRCSPRSGDLSVYWYQQSLDQGLQFLIQYYNGEERAKGNILERFSAQQFPDLHSELNLSSLELGDSALYFCASSVAVLDTDTQYFGPGTRLTVL.

This clonotype came up many times. The chain joins TRBV5-1 to TRBJ2-3; perhaps TRBD2 as D (7 bases). Germline CDR1 is SGHRS and CDR2 is YFSETQ. V lost 4 bases, J lost 4 bases, and 22 bases lay in between. The CDR3 is made up of 17 amino acids. The CDR3, as DNA: TGCGCCAGCAGCCTCCCCACTAGCGCCCCAGGGGCAGATACGCAGTATTTT. Translation: CASSLPTSAPGADTQYF. The full variable domain, with the rest looked up from reference TRBV5-1 and TRBJ2-3, is KAGVTQTPRYLIKTRGQQVTLSCSPISGHRSVSWYQQTPGQGLQFLFEYFSETQRNKGNFPGRFSGRQFSNSRSEMNVSTLELGDSALYLCASSLPTSAPGADTQYFGPGTRLTVL.